This T cell receptor (beta chain) was profiled in a study of blood T cell repertoires in COVID-19. Study details: Acute and convalescent COVID-19 samples came from the United States, Italy and Spain. T cells, B-cell-depleted T cells, or PBMCs provided the cDNA or gDNA that served as material.

The CDR3 length is 13 residues. V lost 0 bases and J lost 11, with 14 bases in between. Germline assignment: CDR1 SGDLS and CDR2 YYNGEE. Patients in Seattle were enrolled during active infection, then followed longitudinally. Authors' processing steps: Using reference gene primer amplification, nucleated cell counts were estimated. Profiling relied on immunoSEQ multiplex PCR, and the TCRdb table lists in-frame clones only, not all of them. The D gene and trimming were derived from the DNA, and the V and J assignments and clone size from that table. The data hold about 56,000 clones, with roughly 89% observed a single time.

V gene TRBV9 combines with J gene TRBJ1-1, with no clear D. The TCR originated in a woman aged 55-70 years with COVID-19, enrolled during active disease. Sequencing was carried out using peripheral blood. The CDR3: CASSVEPGSYAFF. CDR3 sequence (DNA): TGTGCCAGCAGCGTAGAACCGGGGTCGTACGCTTTCTTT.